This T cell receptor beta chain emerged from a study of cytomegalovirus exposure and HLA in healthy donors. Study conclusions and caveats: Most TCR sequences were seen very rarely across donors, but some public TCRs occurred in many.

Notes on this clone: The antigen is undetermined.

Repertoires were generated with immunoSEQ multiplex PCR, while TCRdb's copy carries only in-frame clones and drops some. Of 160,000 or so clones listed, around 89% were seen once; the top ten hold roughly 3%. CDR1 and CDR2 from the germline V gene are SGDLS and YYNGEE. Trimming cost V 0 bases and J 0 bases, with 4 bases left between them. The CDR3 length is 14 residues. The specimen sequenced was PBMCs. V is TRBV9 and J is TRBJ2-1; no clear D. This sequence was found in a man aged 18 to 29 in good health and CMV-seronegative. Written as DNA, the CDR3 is TGTGCCAGCAGCGTAGGGAGCTCCTACAATGAGCAGTTCTTC. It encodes CASSVGSSYNEQFF.